The entry below describes one T cell receptor (beta chain). The sample comes from a study of Graves' ophthalmopathy and Graves' hyperthyroidism. Fresh peripheral blood (more than 9 ml) yielded the PBMCs. Looked up from germline, CDR1 is SGDLS and CDR2 is YYNGEE. The V gene lost 3 bases and the J gene lost 1 base, with 10 bases spanning the gap. The CDR3 runs 14 residues. Amplifying from RNA transcripts, the study obtained TCR beta CDR3 regions. Investigators did first-round RT-PCR with HTBI primers, then second-round multiplex PCR. MiXCR, run by TCRdb on the multiplex PCR reads, gives a single entry per CDR3 protein. The table includes 200,000 to 300,000 distinct CDR3 sequences, 45% detected once.

The sequence came from an adult man with Graves' ophthalmopathy. The V call is TRBV9, the J call TRBJ1-1, with D uncertain. Sequenced: peripheral blood. CDR3 sequence: CASSAISRNTEAFF. The DNA of the CDR3 is TGTGCCAGCAGCGCCATATCTAGGAACACTGAAGCTTTCTTT.